This record covers a single T cell receptor beta chain. This entry is derived from a study of blood T cell repertoires in COVID-19. Looking at the study overall: Specimens from acute and convalescent COVID-19 originated in the United States, Italy and Spain. PBMCs, B-cell-depleted T cells, or T cells provided the cDNA or gDNA that made up the material.

Looked up from germline, CDR1 is ENHRY and CDR2 is SYGVKD. J lost 2 bases, V lost 10 bases, and 6 bases had no gene match. This CDR3 region has 13 residues. Data came from immunoSEQ multiplex PCR; TCRdb stores just in-frame clones and leaves some out. The profile shows under 150,000 clones, 88% of them singletons. The rearrangement uses TRBV10-3 and TRBJ2-3; the match to TRBD1 covers 7 bases. The clonotype originates from a human donor in a cohort sampled during active COVID-19. The sample taken for sequencing was peripheral blood. CDR3 sequence reads: CANRDSSTDTQYF. The CDR3 DNA is TGTGCCAACCGGGACAGCTCCACAGATACGCAGTATTTT.